One T cell receptor (beta chain) is described in this entry. Antigen specificity is unknown. The table came from immunoSEQ multiplex PCR; TCRdb's copy has only in-frame clones and leaves some out. The table shows some 150,000 clones, with 70% to 90% occurring only once. The CDR3 totals 14 residues. Per germline, CDR1 KGHSH and CDR2 LQKENI. Trimming took 2 bases from V and 6 from J; bases not matched to a gene: 5. This entry comes from a study of T cell responses to AZD1222 COVID-19 vaccine. Study-wide results and limits: Without day 14 samples, only post-peak T cell repertoires were studied. When two AZD1222 doses had been given, Spike-specific TCR breadth and depth rose. Most donors were white British, females outnumbered males, and clonal diversity was possibly underestimated. In the spike-specific TCR repertoire, nearly half reportedly target unmutated variant regions.

The chain uses TRBV18 and TRBJ1-2; 8 nucleotides line up with TRBD1. This clonotype was sampled from an adult who received the MenACWY meningococcal vaccine as a control. The material sequenced was peripheral blood, taken 28 days after the second dose of the MenACWY control vaccine. CDR3 coding DNA: TGTGCCAGCTCACCAGCCAGGGGGCTTAATGGCTACACCTTC. Translated, it gives CASSPARGLNGYTF.